The sequence of this T cell receptor (beta chain) was determined in a study of shared clonotypes between healthy human individuals (TCRdb year 2020). About the investigation overall: The cohort comprised two women and three men aged 18 to 49 years. For each donor, CD4 naive and CD4 memory were each given three plates, CD8 naive was given two plates, and CD8 memory was given one plate. To estimate repertoire size and how much clonotypes are shared between individuals, the study performed deep sequencing of blood TCR repertoires from a handful of healthy adults. To increase sequencing depth and limit assay-specific biases, different laboratories used diverse techniques to prepare libraries and sequence TCR repertoires. Each donor's leukapheresis produced roughly between about 0.85 and 10 billion PBMCs. What the authors observed across the whole study: Compared with non-shared clonotypes, the clonotypes found in all four sorted-subset donors had higher generation probabilities. The genetic and exposure-history diversity represented was limited by the small number of donors. Pairwise subsampling led to the expectation that sequencing depth would affect the degree of clonotype sharing among donors. Only blood was sampled, and tissue TCR repertoires likely differ from those in blood. Even with the large sequencing depth, rarefaction of the sorted-subset datasets indicated that sequencing was incomplete. Naive subsets generally had larger estimated clonotype richness than memory subsets did. Sharing across a handful of donors was observed for approximately 5% of naive CD4, 3% to 3.5% of naive CD8, 2% to 2.5% of memory CD4, and roughly 0.4% of memory CD8 clonotypes.

Trimming removed 0 bases from V and 2 bases from J, leaving 8 bases between the germline ends. Measured from the cysteine to the phenylalanine, the CDR3 is 14 residues long. Only the CDR3 DNA is retained, 42 bases long and in frame from the first base. CDR1 and CDR2 were assigned from the germline V gene as MGHRA and YSYEKL. TCR CDR3 regions were amplified from genomic DNA by multiplex PCR using the deep immunoSEQ assay. Extracted genomic DNA from each cell subset was spread evenly across all wells of several immunoSEQ 96-well plates, with each plate serving as a replicate. For sorted subsets, 200 to 250 ng of genomic DNA, equivalent to 30,000 or so T cell genomes, went into each replicate PCR. The purified libraries were quantified using a Qubit 3.0 fluorometer, sized with a Bioanalyzer 2100, and then quantified again using the KAPA Library Quantification kit. A separate single-read 150-cycle Illumina NextSeq 550 flow cell was used to sequence each immunoSEQ 96-well plate. On the study's bioinformatics: Because only junctional sequences without quality scores were contained in the immunoSEQ output, filtering matching that applied to full-length reads could not be performed. To assign V/J genes and CDR3, sequences were annotated using PyIR, a Python wrapper for IgBLAST v1.9, with IMGT germline references. Any read was removed if the V/J assignment was weak (E-value above 1e-6), the CDR3 was missing, or the read contained stop codons, out-of-frame junctions, or ambiguous translated residues. V3J clonotypes were defined as sequences sharing an identical inferred V gene, J gene, and CDR3 amino acid sequence. The percentage overlap between two repertoires was calculated by dividing the number of shared unique clonotypes by the size of the smaller repertoire. RTK rarefaction, the Chao1 estimator, and Recon v2.1 estimates of unobserved clonotypes were used to assess repertoire richness. For all TCRbeta clonotypes obtained by the gDNA method from several donors, generation probabilities were computed with OLGA. Drawn from immuneACCESS, this table holds only the in-frame rearrangements with V and J called that TCRdb kept. Clones are partly lost; checked studies trace under half to an unresolved V gene and leave the rest unexplained. The V and J calls and clone size were taken over from that table, and D and trimming were inferred from the DNA. Recorded for this sample are 1.5 million to 2.5 million clones; 85% to 95% of them occurred a single time. The ten largest clones capture approximately 1.2% of the sample.

A note on this clone: Its antigen specificity is not known. Base qualities are not at hand, and no much larger clone is one base apart. Other DNA variants within this sample encode the same CDR3.

CD8 naive samples were CD45RO-negative cells positively selected for CCR7, giving a CD45RA+CCR7+ population that excluded TemRA cells. Healthy HIV-negative adults with no recently reported acute infections or vaccinations were included as donors. Every donor was a Caucasian adult living in Nashville, Tennessee, USA. Blood was collected by leukapheresis, and PBMCs were isolated by Ficoll-Histopaque density gradient centrifugation and then cryopreserved in liquid nitrogen vapor phase. Analytical flow cytometry was used to check the purity and quantity of every magnetically sorted T cell population. Genomic DNA was isolated from every sorted fraction and measured by UV absorbance on a Nanodrop 2000c.

This receptor chain uses TRBV4-1 and TRBJ2-7; tentative D gene TRBD1, with 6 bases matching. Sample: naive CD8+ T cells sorted from blood. Taken with the paper, the label for cell subset or site translates to: CD45RA+CCR7+. This sequence was found in a man younger than 35 in good health. The encoded CDR3 is CASSQEDRPYEQYF. The nucleotide sequence is TGCGCCAGCAGCCAAGAGGACAGACCCTACGAGCAGTACTTC.